This record looks at one T cell receptor (beta chain) sequence and its context. This table comes from immunoSEQ multiplex PCR, and its TCRdb copy is limited to in-frame clones, with some not included. The sample lists about 130,000 clones, roughly 84% occurring once. The sample belongs to a study of control samples from healthy donors and cancer patients. The CDR3 has 15 amino acids. The ends lost 3 bases at V and 2 bases at J; junction bases unmatched: 5. Germline V gives CDR1 ENHRY, CDR2 SYGVKD. The chain is built from TRBV10-3 and TRBJ2-7, with 9 bases fitting TRBD1. The sequenced material came from blood. This receptor was identified in a man aged 18 to 35 in good health. The CDR3 loop is CAISDIQGAAYEQYF. CDR3 nucleotide sequence: TGTGCCATCAGTGACATACAGGGGGCCGCCTACGAGCAGTACTTC.